These 23 T cell receptor beta chains were sequenced from one sample in a study of shared clonotypes between healthy human individuals. Repertoires were generated with immunoSEQ multiplex PCR, while TCRdb's copy carries only in-frame clones and drops some. The sample has roughly 300,000 clones; around 87% are singletons. What was sequenced was memory CD8+ T cells sorted from blood. Subset of the sample: CD45RO+ cells pooled with CCR7-negative TemRA cells. These receptors were taken from a man aged 18 to 30 in good health.

Comment on this clone: Additional DNA sequences in this sample encode the identical CDR3. The chain couples TRBV6-1 to TRBJ2-7, with 7 nucleotides matching TRBD1. Trimming cost V 4 bases and J 4 bases; bases outside gene matches: 1. This CDR3 spans 12 amino acids. Germline assignment: CDR1 MNHNS and CDR2 SASEGT. CDR3 region: CASSGDSYEQYF. CDR3 bases: TGTGCCAGCAGTGGGGACAGTTACGAGCAGTACTTC.

The rearrangement uses TRBV27 and TRBJ2-7; no reliable D call. With 5 bases removed from V and 0 bases from J, the gap between germline ends came to 8 bases. The CDR3 spans 13 residues. CDR1 is MNHEY and CDR2 is SMNVEV in the germline V gene (reference sequence). The CDR3 region is CASSPVISYEQYF. The CDR3 DNA reads as TGTGCCAGCAGTCCGGTCATCTCCTACGAGCAGTACTTC.

The chain carries TRBV6-1 and TRBJ1-4; TRBD1 agrees at 7 bases. CDR1 and CDR2 (germline): MNHNS, SASEGT. V shed 2 bases and J 5 bases; nucleotides not matched to a gene: 14. This CDR3 is 18 amino acids long. The CDR3 sequence is CASSEFLLPQGGNEKLFF. The CDR3 coding sequence is TGTGCCAGCAGTGAATTCCTACTTCCTCAGGGGGGGAATGAAAAACTGTTTTTT.

The chain combines TRBV9 with TRBJ1-4; TRBD1 aligns across 7 bases. This CDR3 has 17 amino acids. Germline V gene lookup returns CDR1 SGDLS and CDR2 YYNGEE. J was trimmed by 4 bases and V by 0 bases; bases with no gene match: 9. The DNA of the CDR3 is TGTGCCAGCAGCGTAGAAGGGGGGGACAGCCTTAATGAAAAACTGTTTTTT. Translation gives CASSVEGGDSLNEKLFF.

The chain carries TRBV27 and TRBJ2-7, with 9 nucleotides matching TRBD2. Germline V gene data show CDR1 as MNHEY and CDR2 as SMNVEV (reference sequence). The CDR3 spans 14 residues. V was clipped by 3 bases and J by 3 bases; unmatched bases: 3. CDR3 nucleotides: TGTGCCAGCAGTTTTATAGCGGGAGTCTACGAGCAGTACTTC. Its translation is CASSFIAGVYEQYF.

The J gene is TRBJ2-3, the V gene TRBV5-1; D is possibly TRBD1 or TRBD2 (5 bases each). There are 12 residues in the CDR3. Germline CDR1 reads SGHRS; CDR2 reads YFSETQ. The V end lost 5 bases, the J end lost 6 bases, and 10 bases lay between the germline ends. The CDR3 DNA reads TGCGCCAGCAGTTTCTGGGGGGATACGCAGTATTTT. Its translation: CASSFWGDTQYF.

The chain recombines TRBV28 with TRBJ2-7, with D perhaps matching TRBD1 (7 bases). The CDR3 is 15 amino acids. Germline V gene sequence: CDR1 MDHEN, CDR2 SYDVKM. V was pared by 7 bases and J by 0 bases, with 16 bases between. DNA for the CDR3: TGTGCCAGCACCCGGAGGGACAGCCCCTCCTACGAGCAGTACTTC. It specifies CASTRRDSPSYEQYF.

The genes are TRBV27 and TRBJ2-1, with 14 bases identical to TRBD2. There are 19 residues in the CDR3. Looked up from germline, CDR1 is MNHEY and CDR2 is SMNVEV (reference sequence). Trimming removed 3 bases from V and 8 bases from J; junction bases left unmatched: 15. For the CDR3, the DNA is TGTGCCAGCAGTTTCGCGAGACTAGCGGGAGGGTCCCGCGGGGATGAGCAGTTCTTC. Translated: CASSFARLAGGSRGDEQFF.

V is TRBV5-1 and J is TRBJ2-2; D is unresolved. The CDR3 spans 13 residues. V gave up 0 bases and J gave up 6 bases, with 6 bases separating them. Germline V gene lookup returns CDR1 SGHRS and CDR2 YFSETQ. The CDR3 is CASSLEGPGELFF. The CDR3 DNA is TGCGCCAGCAGCTTGGAGGGCCCCGGGGAGCTGTTTTTT.

V gene TRBV4-1 combines with J gene TRBJ1-5; the D gene is possibly TRBD1 (5 bases). Per germline, CDR1 MGHRA and CDR2 YSYEKL. The CDR3 runs to 15 residues. V was shortened by 1 base and J by 4 bases, with 11 bases between the two germline ends. The CDR3 region is CASSQVMGGNQPQHF. DNA of the CDR3: TGCGCCAGCAGCCAAGTGATGGGGGGGAATCAGCCCCAGCATTTT.

This sequence joins TRBV2 and TRBJ2-7, with 8 bases that match TRBD1. CDR3 length equals 15 residues. J gave up 3 bases and V 4 bases, and 8 bases lay outside the gene matches. In germline, CDR1 is SNHLY, CDR2 FYNNEI. CDR3 in DNA: TGTGCCAGCAGTGGGCAGGGACAGGATGGCTACGAGCAGTACTTC. Translated: CASSGQGQDGYEQYF. Full variable domain (missing parts from reference TRBV2 and TRBJ2-7): EPEVTQTPSHQVTQMGQEVILRCVPISNHLYFYWYRQILGQKVEFLVSFYNNEISEKSEIFDDQFSVERPDGSNFTLKIRSTKLEDSAMYFCASSGQGQDGYEQYFGPGTRLTVT.

The chain recombines TRBV4-2 with TRBJ2-3, with D unresolved. Trimming cost V 5 bases and J 0 bases, with 18 bases left between them. The CDR3 totals 17 residues. The germline CDR1 and CDR2 sequences are LGHNA and YNFKEQ. CDR3 DNA sequence: TGTGCCAGCAGCACCCATCGGACCGGTACTAGCACAGATACGCAGTATTTT. It yields the protein CASSTHRTGTSTDTQYF.

The gene calls are TRBV28 and TRBJ2-7, with 8 bases aligning to TRBD1. Germline CDR1 and CDR2: MDHEN and SYDVKM. V lost 3 bases, J lost 2 bases, and 6 bases stayed unmatched. The CDR3 sequence is 15 residues long. CDR3 sequence reads: CASSLSGQVTYEQYF. DNA of the CDR3: TGTGCCAGCAGTTTGTCGGGACAGGTAACCTACGAGCAGTACTTC.

The chain employs TRBV7-8 and TRBJ1-1, with TRBD1 identical over 7 bases. V was pared by 5 bases and J by 4 bases, with 10 bases of the junction left unmatched. The CDR3 is made up of 15 amino acids. Germline V gene data show CDR1 as SGHVS and CDR2 as FQNEAQ. The CDR3 region is CASSRPGQFRTEAFF. CDR3 in DNA: TGTGCCAGCAGCAGGCCGGGACAGTTTCGCACTGAAGCTTTCTTT.

This chain uses TRBV7-9 with TRBJ2-7; D is possibly TRBD1 (6 bases). The ends were cut back, 10 bases at V and 2 bases at J, with 15 bases in the middle. The germline V gene encodes CDR1 SEHNR and CDR2 FQNEAQ (reference sequence). CDR3 length: 13 residues. DNA for the CDR3: TGTGCCACCTCACCAGGGGCGGCCTACGAGCAGTACTTC. It codes for CATSPGAAYEQYF.

The rearrangement joins TRBV5-6 to TRBJ2-4; D call uncertain. This CDR3 has 17 amino acids. Germline V gene lookup returns CDR1 SGHDT and CDR2 YYEEEE. Trimming took off 3 bases at V and 0 bases at J, with 16 bases between the two ends. CDR3 sequence (DNA): TGTGCCAGCAGCTCCCTTGTAAAGGACCTAGCCAAAAACATTCAGTACTTC. Protein: CASSSLVKDLAKNIQYF. Full variable domain (outside the CDR3, taken from reference TRBV5-6 and TRBJ2-4): DAGVTQSPTHLIKTRGQQVTLRCSPKSGHDTVSWYQQALGQGPQFIFQYYEEEERQRGNFPDRFSGHQFPNYSSELNVNALLLGDSALYLCASSSLVKDLAKNIQYFGAGTRLSVL.

The V and J genes are TRBV27 and TRBJ2-7, with D possibly called TRBD1 or TRBD2 (5 bases each). V lost 8 bases to trimming and J lost 6 bases, with 17 bases between them. The CDR3 length is 13 residues. CDR1 and CDR2 (germline): MNHEY, SMNVEV (reference sequence). DNA of the CDR3: TGTGCCAGCGTCGGGGACCTCGGCACCGAGCAGTACTTC. It yields the protein CASVGDLGTEQYF.

CDR3 in DNA: TGTGCCAGCAGTGAAGGGGATGCGGCCCTTCAGCTAATCCACTTT. Translation: CASSEGDAALQLIHF. This chain uses TRBV2 with TRBJ1-6; D is uncertain. Germline loops: CDR1 SNHLY, CDR2 FYNNEI. This CDR3 is 15 amino acids long. Between the trimmed V and J ends, which lost 1 base and 17 bases, there was a span of 21 bases.

This clone showed up just a few times. CDR3 nucleotide sequence: TGCGCCAGCAGCCAAGATTGGTCAGGGGCTCCTAACTATGGCTACACCTTC. Amino acid sequence: CASSQDWSGAPNYGYTF. This chain joins TRBV4-3 and TRBJ1-2; tentative D call: TRBD1 (6 bases). Germline V gene data show CDR1 as LGHNA and CDR2 as YSLEER. V lost 0 bases, J lost 0 bases, and 14 bases lay in between. This CDR3 spans 17 amino acids.

V gene TRBV6-1 combines with J gene TRBJ1-1; TRBD1 matches 7 bases. Unmatched junction bases numbered 9, after V lost 6 bases and J lost 2 bases. The V gene's germline CDR1 is MNHNS and CDR2 SASEGT. The CDR3 sequence is 15 residues long. This chain's CDR3 is CASSPGGRANTEAFF. The CDR3 nucleotides read TGTGCCAGCAGCCCAGGGGGGCGGGCTAACACTGAAGCTTTCTTT.

For this clone: The sample carries other DNA sequences with the same CDR3. The V gene is TRBV7-9, the J gene TRBJ1-1; D unclear. The length of the CDR3 is 12 residues. V dropped 3 bases and J dropped 2 bases, with 4 bases sitting between them. CDR1 SEHNR and CDR2 FQNEAQ come from the germline V gene (reference sequence). In nucleotides, the CDR3 is TGTGCCAGCAGCTTCGGTAACACTGAAGCTTTCTTT. It yields the protein CASSFGNTEAFF.

The chain couples TRBV7-2 to TRBJ2-7; the D is unclear. The V and J ends lost 5 bases and 3 bases respectively, with 20 bases between them. The CDR3 is 16 amino acids. The germline V gene has CDR1 SGHTA and CDR2 FQGNSA. CDR3: CASSRSLALVGYEQYF. The CDR3 region has the DNA TGTGCCAGCAGCCGCTCATTGGCGCTAGTCGGCTACGAGCAGTACTTC.

The V and J genes are TRBV28 and TRBJ1-6; D uncertain. The V and J ends lost 7 bases and 4 bases respectively, with 11 bases between them. There are 14 residues in the CDR3. Germline V gene data show CDR1 as MDHEN and CDR2 as SYDVKM. The CDR3 sequence is CASKRANYNSPLHF. CDR3 nucleotide sequence: TGTGCCAGCAAGAGGGCGAATTATAATTCACCCCTCCACTTT. Full variable domain (rest looked up from reference TRBV28 and TRBJ1-6): DVKVTQSSRYLVKRTGEKVFLECVQDMDHENMFWYRQDPGLGLRLIYFSYDVKMKEKGDIPEGYSVSREKKERFSLILESASTNQTSMYLCASKRANYNSPLHFGNGTRLTVT.